Below are 31 T cell receptor beta chains sequenced from a single sample in a study of shared clonotypes between healthy human individuals. The data were produced by immunoSEQ multiplex PCR, yet TCRdb's version contains in-frame clones alone and is incomplete. The sample lists millions of clones; 93% were seen once. Sequencing input: naive CD4+ T cells from PBMCs. Noted subset: CD45RA+ positively selected. The receptors derive from a man aged 18 to 30 in good health. Some clones in this sample may be carry-over from other donors' samples.

The chain links TRBV28 to TRBJ1-1; 7 positions match TRBD1. Unmatched junction bases numbered 12, after V lost 4 bases and J lost 4 bases. CDR1 and CDR2 (germline): MDHEN, SYDVKM. This CDR3 region has 16 residues. This CDR3 reads CASSYIWGTAGTEAFF. The CDR3 nucleotides are TGTGCCAGCAGTTACATCTGGGGGACAGCCGGCACTGAAGCTTTCTTT.

About this clone itself: Sequence at one end of the junction differs from germline and may be a read error. The rearrangement joins TRBV23-1 to TRBJ1-1, with D unresolved. TRBV23-1 is reported as an ORF; its role is uncertain. The CDR3 runs 15 residues. The chain's CDR3 is CASSQSRKKNTEAFF. CDR3 DNA sequence: TGCGCCAGCAGCCAATCCCGGAAAAAGAACACTGAAGCTTTCTTT.

The chain links TRBV21-1 to TRBJ2-7; the D call in the table, TRBD2, was not verified against the DNA. TRBV21-1 constitutes a pseudogene. The CDR3 has 15 amino acids. CDR3 region: CASSKVGARSYEQYF. CDR3 DNA: TGTGCCAGCAGCAAAGTTGGAGCGCGCTCCTACGAGCAGTACTTC.

The genes are TRBV5-1 and TRBJ2-5; possible D gene TRBD1, 6 bases. The CDR3 runs to 14 residues. Looked up from germline, CDR1 is SGHRS and CDR2 is YFSETQ. V was clipped by 6 bases and J by 5 bases, with 17 bases between them. The CDR3 DNA is TGCGCCAGCACCCAATACACAGGGACGGAGACCCAGTACTTC. This codes for CASTQYTGTETQYF.

The rearrangement links TRBV5-6 to TRBJ1-2; D remains ambiguous. The V gene lost 4 bases and the J gene lost 3 bases, with 16 bases spanning the gap. CDR1 and CDR2 from the germline V gene are SGHDT and YYEEEE. The CDR3 totals 15 residues. CDR3 loop: CASSPSTLAYYGYTF. CDR3 DNA sequence: TGTGCCAGCAGCCCCTCAACTTTAGCGTACTATGGCTACACCTTC.

V usage is TRBV2 and J usage is TRBJ1-4; tentatively, D is TRBD1 (5 bases). V was pared by 4 bases and J by 3 bases, with 18 bases between. The germline V gene has CDR1 SNHLY and CDR2 FYNNEI. This CDR3 is 17 amino acids long. CDR3 in DNA: TGTGCCAGCAGTGTATCAGGTTTCCTGACAGCTAATGAAAAACTGTTTTTT. This gives the protein CASSVSGFLTANEKLFF.

The chain employs TRBV28 and TRBJ1-4, with D unresolved. The germline V gene has CDR1 MDHEN and CDR2 SYDVKM. Trimming left V 7 bases short and J 8 bases short, with 20 bases between. CDR3 length: 15 amino acids. CDR3 sequence reads: CASIHQNPRGEKLFF. DNA for the CDR3: TGTGCCAGCATACACCAAAACCCCCGAGGGGAAAAACTGTTTTTT. The full variable domain, with the rest looked up from reference TRBV28 and TRBJ1-4, is DVKVTQSSRYLVKRTGEKVFLECVQDMDHENMFWYRQDPGLGLRLIYFSYDVKMKEKGDIPEGYSVSREKKERFSLILESASTNQTSMYLCASIHQNPRGEKLFFGSGTQLSVL.

The V and J genes are TRBV9 and TRBJ2-7, with 7 bases that match TRBD1. The junction had 8 bases not matched to a gene; V was cut back by 0 bases and J by 2 bases. CDR1 is SGDLS and CDR2 is YYNGEE in the germline V gene. The CDR3 has 16 amino acids. Here the CDR3 reads CASSVEAATGPYEQYF. The CDR3 coding sequence is TGTGCCAGCAGCGTAGAGGCCGCGACAGGGCCCTACGAGCAGTACTTC.

The chain couples TRBV7-3 to TRBJ2-5; 11 positions match TRBD1. The CDR3 runs to 16 residues. V lost 2 bases and J lost 5; bases outside the gene matches: 7. Germline V lookup: CDR1 SGHTA, CDR2 FQGTGA. This CDR3 is CASSLLGQGVDETQYF. CDR3 nucleotides: TGTGCCAGCAGCTTACTGGGACAGGGGGTGGATGAGACCCAGTACTTC.

The CDR3 sequence is CASSELGRPLYF. CDR3 DNA sequence: TGTGCCAGCAGTGAATTGGGCAGGCCCCTGTACTTC. The gene calls are TRBV2 and TRBJ2-7; D is uncertain. Trimming pared 2 bases from V and 12 bases from J, leaving 14 bases between. CDR3 length equals 12 residues. Germline CDR1 and CDR2: SNHLY and FYNNEI.

The chain carries TRBV5-1 and TRBJ2-3; 7 bases are a match to TRBD2. CDR3 length equals 16 residues. In germline, CDR1 is SGHRS, CDR2 YFSETQ. J was trimmed by 2 bases and V by 5 bases; bases with no gene match: 11. CDR3 region: CASRGGLAGPTDTQYF. CDR3 in DNA: TGCGCCAGCAGGGGAGGATTAGCGGGTCCCACAGATACGCAGTATTTT.

The chain combines TRBV2 with TRBJ1-1; D unresolved. Germline CDR1 SNHLY, CDR2 FYNNEI. The length of the CDR3 is 13 residues. V gave up 6 bases and J gave up 8 bases, with 16 bases separating them. The CDR3 loop reads CASRMVFPGEAFF. CDR3 sequence (DNA): TGTGCCAGCAGGATGGTCTTCCCGGGGGAAGCTTTCTTT.

This rearrangement joins TRBV28 to TRBJ1-2; 9 bases agree with TRBD1. The germline CDR1 and CDR2 sequences are MDHEN and SYDVKM. The length of the CDR3 is 16 residues. Trimming removed 6 bases from V and 5 bases from J; junction bases left unmatched: 13. CDR3 DNA: TGTGCCAGCAGCCCGTTCCGGGACAGGGATTTTTATGGCTACACCTTC. Protein: CASSPFRDRDFYGYTF.

The chain combines TRBV6-5 with TRBJ2-5; D not certain. The CDR3 covers 16 residues. The germline V gene encodes CDR1 MNHEY and CDR2 SVGAGI. Trimming removed 0 bases at V and 4 bases at J, with 15 bases between. CDR3 region: CASSYSSVSPPETQYF. The CDR3 region has the DNA TGTGCCAGCAGTTACTCGAGTGTCAGTCCCCCAGAGACCCAGTACTTC.

This sequence joins TRBV5-1 and TRBJ2-7; 11 bases align to TRBD2. V shed 3 bases and J 3 bases; nucleotides not matched to a gene: 5. This CDR3 region has 15 residues. Per germline, CDR1 SGHRS and CDR2 YFSETQ. The CDR3 DNA reads TGCGCCAGCAGCTCGGGACTAGCGGATTTCTACGAGCAGTACTTC. Its protein is CASSSGLADFYEQYF.

The CDR3 coding sequence is TGTGCCAGCAGCCGCCAGGGGGCCTTCAGCTCCTACGAGCAGTACTTC. Its translation: CASSRQGAFSSYEQYF. The chain joins TRBV14 to TRBJ2-7; TRBD1 aligns across 8 bases. The trim removed 4 bases at V and 0 bases at J, leaving 8 bases unmatched. Germline V CDR1 and CDR2: SGHDN, FVKESK. CDR3 length: 16 amino acids.

This clone was recorded once. The chain couples TRBV28 to TRBJ1-5; a weak D match, TRBD1 (6 bases). The CDR3 has 13 amino acids. The V gene lost 8 bases and the J gene lost 7 bases, with 15 bases spanning the gap. Per the germline V gene, CDR1 is MDHEN and CDR2 is SYDVKM. The CDR3 bases are TGTGCCAGCTCAGGGGACAACAACCAGCCCCAGCATTTT. Its protein is CASSGDNNQPQHF.

The CDR3 DNA reads TGTGCCAGCTCACCGACACAGGGCCCAACAGATACGCAGTATTTT. This codes for CASSPTQGPTDTQYF. This sequence joins TRBV18 and TRBJ2-3, with D possibly matching TRBD1 (6 bases). The CDR3 sequence is 15 residues long. Germline CDR1 reads KGHSH; CDR2 reads LQKENI. V dropped 3 bases and J dropped 3 bases, with 13 bases sitting between them.

This clone was detected only a few times. The conserved final phenylalanine or tryptophan is absent from the CDR3, which likely points to a read error. The DNA is left out, because the CDR3 cannot be placed on it with certainty; the CDR3 is given as TCRdb lists it. The chain has TRBV23-1 and TRBJ1-1. Being an ORF, TRBV23-1 has a function that is uncertain. The CDR3 extends over 9 residues, inclusive of both ends. The CDR3 sequence is CASSGGLIK.

This chain joins TRBV11-2 and TRBJ2-1; 8 nucleotides match TRBD1. This CDR3 spans 16 amino acids. V shed 0 bases, J shed 7 bases, and the junction held 8 bases outside the gene matches. The germline V gene encodes CDR1 SGHAT and CDR2 FQNNGV. The CDR3 region is CASSLEGTGGRNEQFF. As DNA, the CDR3 is TGTGCCAGCAGCTTAGAGGGGACAGGAGGAAGGAATGAGCAGTTCTTC. The full variable domain, rest sourced from reference TRBV11-2 and TRBJ2-1, is EAGVAQSPRYKIIEKRQSVAFWCNPISGHATLYWYQQILGQGPKLLIQFQNNGVVDDSQLPKDRFSAERLKGVDSTLKIQPAKLEDSAVYLCASSLEGTGGRNEQFFGPGTRLTVL.

The chain uses TRBV18 and TRBJ2-3; 8 bases align to TRBD1. The CDR3 sequence is 19 residues long. V was pared by 6 bases and J by 4 bases, with 21 bases of the junction left unmatched. The V gene's germline CDR1 is KGHSH and CDR2 LQKENI. The CDR3 DNA follows: TGTGCCAGCTCGTCAGTTCCCCTTTGGCCAGGGGGCAGCCCAGATACGCAGTATTTT. It encodes CASSSVPLWPGGSPDTQYF.

This chain uses TRBV29-1 with TRBJ1-1; TRBD1 matches 9 bases. The V gene end was trimmed by 6 bases and the J gene end by 5 bases; junction bases not matched to a gene: 10. This CDR3 region has 14 residues. Per germline, CDR1 SQVTM and CDR2 ANQGSEA. As DNA, the CDR3 is TGCAGCGTGCAACGGGACAGGGCGAAAACTGAAGCTTTCTTT. Amino acid sequence: CSVQRDRAKTEAFF.

This clone was detected once. V usage is TRBV7-9 and J usage is TRBJ2-3; D is undetermined. Trimming left V 5 bases short and J 6 bases short, with 12 bases between. Germline values: CDR1 SEHNR, CDR2 FQNEAQ (reference sequence). There are 13 residues in the CDR3. The CDR3 DNA reads TGTGCCAGCAGCCCCCGGGCGGTCGATACGCAGTATTTT. It yields the protein CASSPRAVDTQYF. The variable domain in full, with the rest retrieved from reference TRBV7-9 and TRBJ2-3, is DTGVSQNPRHKITKRGQNVTFRCDPISEHNRLYWYRQTLGQGPEFLTYFQNEAQLEKSRLLSDRFSAERPKGSFSTLEIQRTEQGDSAMYLCASSPRAVDTQYFGPGTRLTVL.

J is TRBJ1-5 and V is TRBV5-1; 9 bases are shared with TRBD1. V shed 0 bases and J 10 bases; nucleotides not matched to a gene: 8. Germline V gene sequence: CDR1 SGHRS, CDR2 YFSETQ. The CDR3 contains 15 residues. The CDR3 bases are TGCGCCAGCAGCTTGGGATCCCGGGACAGGGACCCCCAGCATTTT. Translating it yields CASSLGSRDRDPQHF.

This chain connects TRBV5-1 to TRBJ2-3; a possible D gene is TRBD1 (5 bases). This CDR3 is 15 amino acids long. Trimming removed 2 bases from V and 0 bases from J, with 10 bases in between. CDR1 and CDR2 (germline): SGHRS, YFSETQ. The CDR3 sequence is CASSFGRASTDTQYF. CDR3 bases: TGCGCCAGCAGCTTCGGCAGGGCGAGCACAGATACGCAGTATTTT.

This clone has a single count. This chain uses TRBV5-1 with TRBJ2-2, with 12 bases fitting TRBD2. From germline, CDR1 is SGHRS and CDR2 YFSETQ. J was trimmed by 6 bases and V by 4 bases; bases with no gene match: 19. The CDR3 sequence is 20 residues long. CDR3 sequence: CASSPRGRGETSGSPGELFF. The CDR3 DNA reads TGCGCCAGCAGCCCTCGTGGCAGGGGTGAGACTAGCGGGAGCCCCGGGGAGCTGTTTTTT.

The chain combines TRBV19 with TRBJ1-5; 8 bases are shared with TRBD1. Losses at the gene ends were 6 bases for V and 3 bases for J; bases not matched to a gene: 7. Looked up from germline, CDR1 is LNHDA and CDR2 is SQIVND (reference sequence). This CDR3 has 15 amino acids. In DNA, the CDR3 is TGTGCCAGTAGGTGGACAGGGAGTTACAATCAGCCCCAGCATTTT. This codes for CASRWTGSYNQPQHF.

The chain uses TRBV5-1 and TRBJ2-3, with TRBD1 matching over 7 bases. The CDR3 covers 13 residues. CDR1 is SGHRS, CDR2 YFSETQ, per germline. V dropped 6 bases and J dropped 4; count of bases not matched to a gene: 5. CDR3 loop: CASNDRAADTQYF. The CDR3 DNA reads TGCGCCAGCAACGACAGGGCCGCAGATACGCAGTATTTT. The full variable domain, in which reference TRBV5-1 and TRBJ2-3 provide the parts outside the CDR3, is KAGVTQTPRYLIKTRGQQVTLSCSPISGHRSVSWYQQTPGQGLQFLFEYFSETQRNKGNFPGRFSGRQFSNSRSEMNVSTLELGDSALYLCASNDRAADTQYFGPGTRLTVL.

This chain joins TRBV5-1 and TRBJ2-3; tentative D call: TRBD2 (5 bases). Germline V lookup: CDR1 SGHRS, CDR2 YFSETQ. The CDR3 is made up of 15 amino acids. Trimming removed 2 bases at V and 2 bases at J, with 12 bases between. The CDR3 DNA is TGCGCCAGCAGCTTATGGACTGAACCCACAGATACGCAGTATTTT. Amino acid sequence: CASSLWTEPTDTQYF.

The chain carries TRBV2 and TRBJ2-2; 8 bases match TRBD2. V was clipped by 1 base and J by 15 bases; unmatched bases: 7. CDR1 is SNHLY and CDR2 is FYNNEI in the germline V gene. The CDR3 has 13 residues. CDR3 loop: CASSEGGRPGMFF. The CDR3 DNA reads TGTGCCAGCAGTGAAGGCGGGAGGCCAGGAATGTTTTTT.

The gene calls are TRBV5-1 and TRBJ1-1; D gene unclear. From germline, CDR1 is SGHRS and CDR2 YFSETQ. The V end was cut by 0 bases, the J end by 1 base, with 10 bases between. The CDR3 sequence is 15 residues long. In nucleotides, the CDR3 is TGCGCCAGCAGCTTGGACGTTAGGCCGAACACTGAAGCTTTCTTT. As protein: CASSLDVRPNTEAFF.